This TCR beta chain was sequenced for a study of blood T cells in healthy people across ages. No fewer than 7 million PBMCs went into each sample. V was shortened by 3 bases and J by 2 bases, with 16 bases between the two germline ends. This CDR3 comprises 17 residues. Germline V gene lookup returns CDR1 KGHDR and CDR2 SFDVKD. A second PCR of roughly 6 to 12 cycles used a sample-barcoded 5' primer and a J-beta primer mix. Every sample gave at least 2.5 million paired-end reads containing CDR3. From the 5' RACE reads, TCRdb called clonotypes with MiXCR, one entry per CDR3 protein. The sample lists 700,000 or so distinct CDR3 sequences; about 20% were seen once.

The J gene is TRBJ2-1, the V gene TRBV24-1, with D perhaps TRBD2 (6 bases). The sample consisted of blood. The clonotype originates from a man in his 70s in good health. As DNA, the CDR3 is TGTGCCACCAGTGATGCCCGCTTAGCGGCGACCTACAATGAGCAGTTCTTC. This sequence encodes CATSDARLAATYNEQFF.